The 32 T cell receptor beta chains listed next were all sequenced from one sample in a study of blood T cell repertoires in COVID-19. Method: immunoSEQ multiplex PCR; TCRdb's copy keeps in-frame clones and lacks some. The sample holds fewer than 250,000 clones, 83% seen once. Sequencing was done on a sample of PBMCs or T cells enriched from blood (not recorded which). The receptors shown here come from a woman between 50 and 59 years old who had been exposed to COVID-19.

The rearrangement uses TRBV28 and TRBJ2-7; a possible D gene is TRBD2 (5 bases). The V gene lost 3 bases and the J gene lost 4 bases, with 10 bases spanning the gap. Germline V lookup: CDR1 MDHEN, CDR2 SYDVKM. This CDR3 region has 13 residues. The CDR3 protein is CASSFSRTYEQYF. In DNA, the CDR3 is TGTGCCAGCAGTTTCAGCAGGACTTACGAGCAGTACTTC.

The rearrangement joins TRBV19 to TRBJ1-1; TRBD1 matches 9 bases. The germline gives CDR1 LNHDA, CDR2 SQIVND (reference sequence). J lost 2 bases, V lost 5 bases, and 6 bases had no gene match. The CDR3 loop spans 15 amino acids. In DNA form, the CDR3 reads TGTGCCAGTAGTTTCAACAGGGGGCCTAACACTGAAGCTTTCTTT. This encodes CASSFNRGPNTEAFF.

This chain uses TRBV29-1 with TRBJ1-1; unclear D gene. CDR1 is SQVTM, CDR2 ANQGSEA, per germline. V was cut by 7 bases and J by 1 base, with 13 bases left in between. The CDR3 is made up of 13 amino acids. CDR3 coding DNA: TGCAGCGCCTCGGGGTCCTGGAACACTGAAGCTTTCTTT. This sequence encodes CSASGSWNTEAFF.

The rearrangement joins TRBV18 to TRBJ2-2; D unclear. The CDR3 spans 16 residues. The germline CDR1 and CDR2 sequences are KGHSH and LQKENI. Trimming took 1 base from V and 4 from J, leaving 13 bases between them. CDR3 in DNA: TGTGCCAGCTCACCACAGGCCCTCTCGGGCACCGGGGAGCTGTTTTTT. Translation gives CASSPQALSGTGELFF.

V is TRBV28 and J is TRBJ2-7; 7 bases are a match to TRBD2. V gave up 7 bases and J gave up 7 bases; unmatched junction bases: 13. Germline CDR1 reads MDHEN; CDR2 reads SYDVKM. The CDR3 has 14 amino acids. The CDR3 sequence is CASTPGRGRGEQYF. The CDR3 DNA is TGTGCCAGCACCCCGGGGAGGGGACGGGGGGAGCAGTACTTC.

V gene TRBV2 combines with J gene TRBJ2-3, with TRBD2 identical over 7 bases. With V trimmed by 6 bases and J by 0 bases, 6 bases remained unmatched. CDR1 SNHLY and CDR2 FYNNEI come from the germline V gene. This CDR3 region has 15 residues. The DNA of the CDR3 is TGTGCCAGCAGACCCGGGAGGCCGAGCACAGATACGCAGTATTTT. Translating it yields CASRPGRPSTDTQYF.

V and J are TRBV2 and TRBJ1-4; D is undetermined. Deletions cut 4 bases from V and 7 bases from J, with 13 bases between. The germline gives CDR1 SNHLY, CDR2 FYNNEI. The CDR3 spans 14 residues. This chain's CDR3 is CASSVGPPGEKLFF. The CDR3 bases are TGTGCCAGCAGTGTAGGTCCGCCGGGTGAAAAACTGTTTTTT.

V gene TRBV28 combines with J gene TRBJ1-4, with 8 bases fitting TRBD1. Losses at the gene ends were 5 bases for V and 7 bases for J; bases not matched to a gene: 6. Germline V gene data show CDR1 as MDHEN and CDR2 as SYDVKM. This CDR3 is built from 14 residues. CDR3 DNA sequence: TGTGCCAGCAGTCCAGGGGGCGCGAGTGAAAAACTGTTTTTT. Its translation is CASSPGGASEKLFF. Drawing the rest from reference TRBV28 and TRBJ1-4, the complete variable domain is DVKVTQSSRYLVKRTGEKVFLECVQDMDHENMFWYRQDPGLGLRLIYFSYDVKMKEKGDIPEGYSVSREKKERFSLILESASTNQTSMYLCASSPGGASEKLFFGSGTQLSVL.

This clone came up once. The V gene is TRBV27, the J gene TRBJ1-5; possible D gene TRBD1, 5 bases. Germline V gene lookup returns CDR1 MNHEY and CDR2 SMNVEV (reference sequence). Trimming took 6 bases from V and 3 from J, leaving 12 bases between them. The CDR3 contains 14 residues. Here the CDR3 reads CASRRQGFNQPQHF. The DNA for the CDR3 is TGTGCCAGCAGGCGTCAGGGATTCAATCAGCCCCAGCATTTT.

Concerning this clone itself: Other DNA sequences from this sample encode an identical CDR3 as well. The chain is built from TRBV11-2 and TRBJ1-5; TRBD1 matches at 8 bases. CDR1 is SGHAT and CDR2 is FQNNGV in the germline V gene. With 5 bases clipped from V and 7 bases from J, the junction kept 7 bases outside the gene matches. The CDR3 covers 14 residues. For the CDR3, the DNA is TGTGCCAGCAGCCTGGACAGGGTTGGGCAGCCCCAGCATTTT. Amino acid sequence: CASSLDRVGQPQHF.

Notes on this clone: This may be a read error: a much more frequent sequence differs by one nucleotide. The CDR3: CASSEGGVTQYF. The CDR3 DNA is TGTGCCAGCAGTGAGGGGGGGGTGACCCAGTACTTC. The chain is built from TRBV2 and TRBJ2-5, with 7 bases identical to TRBD2. Germline CDR1 SNHLY, CDR2 FYNNEI. The CDR3 length is 12 residues. The V segment lost 3 bases and the J segment 7 bases; nucleotides outside the gene matches: 2.

The rearrangement joins TRBV9 to TRBJ2-1; 12 nucleotides agree with TRBD2. The V and J ends lost 0 bases and 9 bases, in that order; junction bases with no gene match: 1. CDR1 and CDR2 from the germline V gene are SGDLS and YYNGEE. The CDR3 runs 14 residues. The CDR3 sequence is CASSVAGLAGEQFF. In DNA form, the CDR3 reads TGTGCCAGCAGCGTAGCGGGACTAGCGGGTGAGCAGTTCTTC.

J is TRBJ2-1 and V is TRBV7-3, with 9 bases that match TRBD2. The CDR3 totals 14 residues. The V gene end was trimmed by 6 bases and the J gene end by 8 bases; junction bases not matched to a gene: 8. From germline, CDR1 is SGHTA and CDR2 FQGTGA. The CDR3 coding sequence is TGTGCCAGCAGTCTAGCGGGGCGAATGGATGAGCAGTTCTTC. Protein sequence: CASSLAGRMDEQFF.

The chain has TRBV10-2 and TRBJ1-6, with D possibly TRBD1 on 6 matching bases. CDR1 and CDR2 from the germline V gene are WSHSY and SAAADI. There are 17 residues in the CDR3. V was shortened by 6 bases and J by 8 bases, with 23 bases between the two germline ends. CDR3 sequence (DNA): TGCGCCAGCAGCCACAGGGAACGGGTCCGGCCTTATTCACCCCTCCACTTT. Protein sequence: CASSHRERVRPYSPLHF.

The rearrangement links TRBV20-1 to TRBJ1-2; D remains unclear. In germline, CDR1 is DFQATT, CDR2 SNEGSKA (reference sequence). V lost 4 bases and J lost 3, with 6 bases in between. The CDR3 is 11 residues long. CDR3 in DNA: TGCAGTGCTATTACGGACTATGGCTACACCTTC. Encoded protein: CSAITDYGYTF.

This clone showed up just a few times. The V call is TRBV6-5, the J call TRBJ2-7; D gene ambiguous. The CDR3 length is 12 residues. Trimming took off 8 bases at V and 3 bases at J, with 11 bases between the two ends. Per germline, CDR1 MNHEY and CDR2 SVGAGI. The CDR3 here is CASAAENYEQYF. The CDR3 region has the DNA TGTGCCAGCGCCGCCGAGAACTACGAGCAGTACTTC.

The chain uses TRBV10-2 and TRBJ2-1; D is ambiguous. V dropped 0 bases and J dropped 8 bases, with 11 bases sitting between them. The CDR3 is made up of 14 amino acids. In germline, CDR1 is WSHSY, CDR2 SAAADI. CDR3 amino acids: CASSESPRGDEQFF. The CDR3 DNA follows: TGCGCCAGCAGTGAGTCGCCTCGAGGAGATGAGCAGTTCTTC.

The CDR3 nucleotides are TGTGCCAGCAGGGGCCTAAGCAGGCTAACGCAGTATTTT. This sequence encodes CASRGLSRLTQYF. The V call is TRBV2, the J call TRBJ2-3; no reliable D call. Looked up from germline, CDR1 is SNHLY and CDR2 is FYNNEI. This CDR3 comprises 13 residues. V dropped 6 bases and J dropped 9 bases, with 16 bases sitting between them.

The V gene is TRBV3-1 (or the pseudogene TRBV3-2), the J gene TRBJ1-1; no clear D gene. The V and J ends lost 4 bases and 7 bases respectively, with 13 bases between them. Per germline, CDR1 LGHDT and CDR2 YNNKEL (reference sequence). The CDR3 is 13 amino acids. Here the CDR3 DNA reads TGTGCCAGCAGCCTAAAGGCAGGAAATGAAGCTTTCTTT. This gives the protein CASSLKAGNEAFF.

J is TRBJ1-6 and V is TRBV19; the D gene is possibly TRBD1 (6 bases). The germline V gene encodes CDR1 LNHDA and CDR2 SQIVND (reference sequence). V shed 5 bases and J shed 9 bases, with 20 bases lying between them. The CDR3 is 16 residues long. The CDR3 nucleotides read TGTGCCAGTAGTTCCGGATCCGGGACAAATTCTTCACCCCTCCACTTT. Its translation is CASSSGSGTNSSPLHF.

The chain is built from TRBV5-1 and TRBJ2-7, with 8 bases that match TRBD2. Germline lookup yields CDR1 SGHRS and CDR2 YFSETQ. The CDR3 consists of 14 residues. After removal of 4 bases from V and 2 bases from J, the junction contained 5 bases not matched to a gene. DNA for the CDR3: TGCGCCAGCAGCCCGCGGGGGGATACCTACGAGCAGTACTTC. It encodes CASSPRGDTYEQYF.

The chain employs TRBV5-1 and TRBJ1-4, with a weak D call TRBD1 (5 bases). Germline V gene data show CDR1 as SGHRS and CDR2 as YFSETQ. This CDR3 comprises 13 residues. V gave up 6 bases and J gave up 2 bases, with 8 bases separating them. CDR3 sequence: CASTGGTNEKLFF. The CDR3 nucleotides are TGCGCCAGCACCGGGGGGACTAATGAAAAACTGTTTTTT.

The gene calls are TRBV6-2 or TRBV6-3 and TRBJ2-3; TRBD2 aligns across 8 bases. The CDR3 length is 16 residues. Germline trimming cut 3 bases from V and 4 bases from J; bases unmatched to any gene: 9. The V gene's germline CDR1 is MNHEY and CDR2 SVGEGT. CDR3 sequence: CASSYPAGEGADTQYF. The CDR3 bases are TGTGCCAGCAGTTATCCAGCGGGGGAGGGCGCAGATACGCAGTATTTT.

The rearrangement joins TRBV6-5 to TRBJ1-4, with D maybe TRBD1 (6 bases). The CDR3 has 14 amino acids. Germline-derived CDR1 and CDR2 are MNHEY and SVGAGI. V was clipped by 6 bases and J by 8 bases, with 16 bases between them. The CDR3 nucleotides are TGTGCCAGCAGCGCTGGACAGCTTCGAGAAAAACTGTTTTTT. Translating gives CASSAGQLREKLFF.

The chain joins TRBV5-1 to TRBJ2-1; 8 bases match TRBD1. V trimming: 4 bases; J trimming: 6 bases; junction bases outside the gene matches: 9. The CDR3 contains 15 residues. Germline CDR1 reads SGHRS; CDR2 reads YFSETQ. The CDR3 sequence is CASSPGQGKFNEQFF. The CDR3 DNA reads TGCGCCAGCAGCCCCGGACAGGGTAAATTCAATGAGCAGTTCTTC.

The CDR3 spells CAIRRGGPGDTEAFF. CDR3 nucleotide sequence: TGTGCCATCCGGCGCGGGGGGCCGGGTGACACTGAAGCTTTCTTT. The rearrangement uses TRBV27 and TRBJ1-1; weak D call: TRBD1 (6 bases). Germline V gene data show CDR1 as MNHEY and CDR2 as SMNVEV (reference sequence). Trimming left V 10 bases short and J 3 bases short, with 21 bases between. CDR3 size: 15 residues.

V and J are TRBV29-1 and TRBJ1-1; 8 bases agree with TRBD1. J lost 7 bases, V lost 6 bases, and 7 bases had no gene match. This CDR3 spans 12 amino acids. Per germline, CDR1 SQVTM and CDR2 ANQGSEA. CDR3 protein: CSVVRGPGEAFF. The CDR3 DNA reads TGCAGCGTGGTCAGGGGGCCGGGTGAAGCTTTCTTT.

CDR3 loop: CATSDLFSGGAYEQYF. CDR3 nucleotide sequence: TGTGCCACCAGTGATTTATTCAGCGGGGGGGCCTACGAGCAGTACTTC. This chain uses TRBV24-1 with TRBJ2-7; the match to TRBD2 covers 10 bases. The trim removed 1 base at V and 2 bases at J, leaving 4 bases unmatched. Looked up from germline, CDR1 is KGHDR and CDR2 is SFDVKD. The CDR3 is made up of 16 amino acids.

The chain employs TRBV6-5 and TRBJ1-4; 7 bases are shared with TRBD1. Germline V gene sequence: CDR1 MNHEY, CDR2 SVGAGI. CDR3 length equals 14 residues. V was clipped by 10 bases and J by 5 bases; unmatched bases: 10. Here the CDR3 reads CATQEGQYNEKLFF. The CDR3 DNA sequence: TGTGCCACCCAGGAGGGACAGTACAATGAAAAACTGTTTTTT.

This rearrangement joins TRBV11-1 to TRBJ2-2; 7 nucleotides agree with TRBD2. CDR3 length: 15 amino acids. The germline CDR1 and CDR2 sequences are SGHAT and FQDESV (reference sequence). V lost 1 base and J lost 3; bases outside the gene matches: 2. As DNA, the CDR3 is TGTGCCAGCAGCTTAGGGCGGGGGTACACCGGGGAGCTGTTTTTT. As protein: CASSLGRGYTGELFF.

CDR3 loop: CASGSYGGGKQPQHF. In DNA, the CDR3 is TGTGCCAGCGGATCATACGGGGGGGGTAAACAGCCCCAGCATTTT. The chain recombines TRBV19 with TRBJ1-5; D possibly corresponds to TRBD1 (5 bases). Germline V CDR1 and CDR2: LNHDA, SQIVND (reference sequence). V shed 9 bases and J shed 7 bases, with 22 bases lying between them. The CDR3 is 15 residues long.

The chain uses TRBV21-1 and TRBJ1-3; the table's D call of TRBD1 was not tested on the DNA. TRBV21-1 is a listed pseudogene. The CDR3 contains 16 residues. CDR3: CASSSTGPISGNTIYF. DNA for the CDR3: TGTGCCAGCAGTAGTACAGGACCGATCTCTGGAAACACCATATATTTT.